The clone carrying this T cell receptor (beta chain) came up many times. Its antigen is not known. Construction of TCR beta libraries was performed using quantitative 5'-RACE with molecular barcodes. One entry per CDR3 protein, called by TCRdb with MiXCR from the 5' RACE reads. This table holds about 230,000 distinct CDR3 sequences, over 7% found once. This specimen belongs to a study of CD8 T cells in ankylosing spondylitis. Trimming at V came to 6 bases and at J to 0 bases, leaving 3 bases not matched to a gene. CDR3 length: 14 amino acids. Germline V gene lookup returns CDR1 DFQATT and CDR2 SNEGSKA (reference sequence). General study results and limits: CD8+ cells made up the disease-linked clones, which were relatively rare in peripheral blood. Matched ankylosing spondylitis synovial fluid reportedly showed significant enrichment of disease-linked clones.

The sequence came from a female donor with ankylosing spondylitis or in good health (not recorded which). The V and J genes are TRBV20-1 and TRBJ2-3; TRBD2 agrees at 10 bases. The sequencing sample was made of blood, either unsorted or a sorted T cell fraction (not recorded which). The CDR3 loop is CSARTSGSTDTQYF. As DNA, the CDR3 is TGCAGTGCCAGGACTAGCGGTAGCACAGATACGCAGTATTTT.